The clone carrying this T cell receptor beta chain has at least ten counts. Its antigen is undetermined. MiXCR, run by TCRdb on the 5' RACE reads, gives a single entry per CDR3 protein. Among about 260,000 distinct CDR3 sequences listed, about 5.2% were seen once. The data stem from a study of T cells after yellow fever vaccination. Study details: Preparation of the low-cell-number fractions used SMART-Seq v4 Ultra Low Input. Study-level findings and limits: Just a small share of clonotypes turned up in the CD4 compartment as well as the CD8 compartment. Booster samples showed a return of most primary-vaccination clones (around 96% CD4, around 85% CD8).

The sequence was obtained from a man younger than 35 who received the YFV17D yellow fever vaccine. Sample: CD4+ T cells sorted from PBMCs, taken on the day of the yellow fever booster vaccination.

The CDR3 sequence is CASSFQGSGVLFF. CDR3 sequence (DNA): TGCGCCAGCAGCTTTCAGGGCTCCGGTGTTCTGTTTTTT. The rearrangement joins TRBV5-1 to TRBJ1-4; TRBD1 is a possible D gene (5 bases). The CDR3 sequence is 13 residues long. The V end was cut by 2 bases, the J end by 14 bases, with 16 bases between. Germline values: CDR1 SGHRS, CDR2 YFSETQ.